This TCR beta chain was recovered during a study of human T cells and chemical hapten exposure. Overall study: Diphenylcyclopropenone was applied weekly to patients' scalps across the roughly 24-week study.

V shed 8 bases and J shed 7 bases, with 23 bases lying between them. This CDR3 region has 15 residues. From germline, CDR1 is MNHEY and CDR2 SVGAGI. TCRdb re-analysed the RACE reads in MiXCR, keeping a single row per CDR3 protein. The sample includes roughly 200,000 distinct CDR3 sequences, more than 20% of them seen just once. Study-wide results and caveats: TCRs above 1 in 1000 frequency stayed constant with DPC sensitization. The study found expanded TCRs formed significantly more large CDR3 similarity clusters than controls.

Regarding this clonotype: Its antigen is not identified.

Time point reported: patch test 1, 2 weeks after DPC sensitization. Regarding treatment: therapeutic diphenylcyclopropenone sensitization with weekly scalp DPC. This sequence was found in a woman between 50 and 59 years old with alopecia areata. Some clones in this sample may be carry-over from other donors' samples. Sample: whole blood, taken in connection with sensitization to the hapten diphenylcyclopropenone (DPC). The rearrangement uses TRBV6-5 and TRBJ1-2; TRBD1 is a possible D gene (5 bases). The chain's CDR3 is CASRLGQGSPRGYTF. In DNA, the CDR3 is TGTGCCAGCCGACTTGGGCAGGGCTCCCCCCGTGGCTACACCTTC.